The rows below give T cell receptor beta chains drawn from one sample of a study of blood T cell repertoires in COVID-19. TCRdb keeps only in-frame clones here, not all; method: immunoSEQ multiplex PCR. Seen here are some 180,000 clones, 76% observed once, and the top ten hold more than 6.5%. The sample consisted of peripheral blood. The receptors derive from a woman between 45 and 60 years old with active or convalescent COVID-19. The CDR3 runs from the conserved cysteine through the conserved F or W. Each record gives: clone size, J gene, V gene, D gene, CDR3 DNA, CDR3 protein. D genes are given only for firm matches. Size values are once, few and many counts, or a class for expanded clones, and some rows have none.

>once|TRBJ1-6|TRBV30|.
TGTGCCTGGAGTGTAAATAGGGGAACGTCACCCCTCCACTTT
CAWSVNRGTSPLHF
>.|TRBJ1-5|TRBV3-1/TRBV3-2|.
TGTGCCAGCAGCCAATTTTGGCTTGAGGGGGATCAGCCCCAGCATTTT
CASSQFWLEGDQPQHF
>.|TRBJ1-2|TRBV6-5|.
TGTGCCAGCAGTTACTCGAGTTCTCCAGCGTTCGGCTACACCTTC
CASSYSSSPAFGYTF
>.|TRBJ1-4|TRBV7-2|TRBD1
TGTGCCAGCAGCCCCGACGGGACAGGGAACGAAAAACTGTTTTTT
CASSPDGTGNEKLFF
>.|TRBJ1-1|TRBV19|.
TGTGCCAGTAGTATAAGACAGGAGAACACTGAAGCTTTCTTT
CASSIRQENTEAFF
>.|TRBJ2-7|TRBV18|TRBD1
TGTGCCAGCTCACCAGGGGACAGGGGCTTCGAGCAGTACTTC
CASSPGDRGFEQYF
>.|TRBJ2-2|TRBV18|.
TGTGCCAGCTCACCAGTGCCCCTAACGAACACCGGGGAGCTGTTTTTT
CASSPVPLTNTGELFF
>.|TRBJ2-1|TRBV4-3|TRBD2
TGCGCCAGCAGCCAAGACCCAGCGGGAAACAACAATGAGCAGTTCTTC
CASSQDPAGNNNEQFF
>.|TRBJ2-2|TRBV9|TRBD2
TGTGCCAGCAGCGTAGTGCCTAGCGGGGGCACCGGGGAGCTGTTTTTT
CASSVVPSGGTGELFF
>.|TRBJ2-1|TRBV5-5|TRBD2
TGTGCCAGCAATTCAATAGCGGGAGTCGGCAATGAGCAGTTCTTC
CASNSIAGVGNEQFF
>.|TRBJ1-2|TRBV20-1|TRBD1
TGCAGTGCTAGTCGACAGGGAATCTATGGCTACACCTTC
CSASRQGIYGYTF
>.|TRBJ2-5|TRBV5-1|TRBD1
TGCGCCAGCAGCATGACAGGGGTGAGGCAAGAGACCCAGTACTTC
CASSMTGVRQETQYF
>.|TRBJ2-3|TRBV7-2|.
TGTGCCAGCAGCTCCCACCTTGGATGGGAGACAGATACGCAGTATTTT
CASSSHLGWETDTQYF
>.|TRBJ2-2|TRBV6-5|TRBD1
TGTGCCAGCACCGAAACGCAGGGGGCCGGCGGGGAGCTGTTTTTT
CASTETQGAGGELFF
>.|TRBJ1-2|TRBV2|.
TGTGCCAGCAGTGAGGCAGCGGGGAATGGCTACACCTTC
CASSEAAGNGYTF
>once|TRBJ2-1|TRBV29-1|.
TGCAGCGTTGAACGCCAGAGGGATGAGCAGTTCTTC
CSVERQRDEQFF
>.|TRBJ1-1|TRBV4-3|.
TGCGCCAGCAGCCAAGATCTAAACAGTGAAGCTTTCTTT
CASSQDLNSEAFF
>.|TRBJ2-7|TRBV28|TRBD1
TGTGCCAGCGGGCAACGGACAGGGGGCTCCTACGAGCAGTACTTC
CASGQRTGGSYEQYF
>.|TRBJ2-7|TRBV13|TRBD1
TGTGCCAGCAGCTTACATCCGGACAGGGGCTTATCCTACGAGCAGTACTTC
CASSLHPDRGLSYEQYF
>.|TRBJ2-7|TRBV3-1/TRBV3-2|TRBD1
TGTGCCAGCAGCCAAGGAAACAGGGGGCCCTCCTACGAGCAGTACTTC
CASSQGNRGPSYEQYF
>few|TRBJ1-6|TRBV19|.
TGTGCCAGCAGACGACACGGTTCACCCCTCCACTTT
CASRRHGSPLHF
>.|TRBJ2-7|TRBV5-3|.
TGTGCCAGAAGCTGTATACTACAGGGCCAGTACTTC
CARSCILQGQYF
>.|TRBJ1-1|TRBV12-3/TRBV12-4|TRBD1
TGTGCCAGCAGTATGACAGGGGCAGGTGAAGCTTTCTTT
CASSMTGAGEAFF
>.|TRBJ1-5|TRBV19|.
TGTGCCAGTAGGATACAGGGCGTTAATCAGCCCCAGCATTTT
CASRIQGVNQPQHF
>few|TRBJ1-1|TRBV7-2|.
TGTGCCAGCAGCTTAGAGGGAGACAGGGAAGCTTTCTTT
CASSLEGDREAFF
>.|TRBJ2-3|TRBV6-2/TRBV6-3|.
TGTGCCAGCAGTTACGCGCTGGACTTTAGCACAGATACGCAGTATTTT
CASSYALDFSTDTQYF
>.|TRBJ1-1|TRBV7-9|TRBD1
TGTGCCAGCAGCTTAGCGTCAGGGGGCAGGGAAGCTTTCTTT
CASSLASGGREAFF
>.|TRBJ2-2|TRBV6-2/TRBV6-3|.
TGTGCCAGCAGGCCTAGACAGAACACCGGGGAGCTGTTTTTT
CASRPRQNTGELFF
>.|TRBJ2-1|TRBV9|.
TGTGCCAGCAGCCCAAAGACAGGCAGGGGCTCCTACAATGAGCAGTTCTTC
CASSPKTGRGSYNEQFF
>many|TRBJ2-1|TRBV7-6|TRBD2
TGTGCCAGCAGTCTCCTAACCGGGACTAGCGGGGGCGGTGAGCAGTTCTTC
CASSLLTGTSGGGEQFF
>once|TRBJ1-6|TRBV15|TRBD1
TGTGCCACCAGCAGAGATGGACAGGGTTCACCCCTCCACTTT
CATSRDGQGSPLHF
>few|TRBJ1-2|TRBV29-1|TRBD1
TGCAGCGTTGAAGATCCGGTGACAGGGGCCTCAAACTATGGCTACACCTTC
CSVEDPVTGASNYGYTF
>.|TRBJ2-3|TRBV6-6|.
TGTGCCAGCAGCCCAATCCTAGCGCGGCAAAAAGATACGCAGTATTTT
CASSPILARQKDTQYF
>.|TRBJ2-5|TRBV11-2|TRBD2
TGTGCCAGCAGCTTGGGGGGGAACCAAGAGACCCAGTACTTC
CASSLGGNQETQYF
>.|TRBJ2-7|TRBV24-1|.
TGTGCCACCAGCAATTCGGGGTACGAGCAGTACTTC
CATSNSGYEQYF
>.|TRBJ2-2|TRBV21-1|.
TGTGCCAGCATCCAGGGGGCTAGCGGCGCGAACACCGGGGAGCTGTTTTTT
CASIQGASGANTGELFF
>.|TRBJ2-3|TRBV29-1|TRBD2
TGCAGCGTTTATGGGGGAGGGCCGGTTAGAGATACGCAGTATTTT
CSVYGGGPVRDTQYF
>.|TRBJ2-7|TRBV6-5|TRBD1
TGTGCCAGCAGCCCGACGGACAGGGGCGAGCAGTACTTC
CASSPTDRGEQYF
>once|TRBJ2-7|TRBV19|.
TGTGCCAGTAGTATTCAAGGGGTTCCTGGGCAGTACTTC
CASSIQGVPGQYF
>.|TRBJ1-2|TRBV30|TRBD1
TGTGCCTGGAGTGTACGGGGGACAGGGGTGGGCTACACCTTC
CAWSVRGTGVGYTF
>.|TRBJ1-5|TRBV7-2|TRBD1
TGTGCCAGCAGCTTAGAAGGGACAGGGCCGGAACAGCCCCAGCATTTT
CASSLEGTGPEQPQHF
>.|TRBJ1-1|TRBV18|TRBD1
TGTGCCAGCTCAACCGATACAGGGGACGTAGGTGAAGCTTTCTTT
CASSTDTGDVGEAFF
>.|TRBJ2-2|TRBV19|.
TGTGCCAGTAGTATAGCCCTCGGCGGGAACACCGGGGAGCTGTTTTTT
CASSIALGGNTGELFF
>.|TRBJ1-1|TRBV30|.
TGTGCCTGGAACCCTTACAGGAACACTGAAGCTTTCTTT
CAWNPYRNTEAFF
>.|TRBJ1-3|TRBV9|TRBD1
TGTGCCAGCAAGGGGGCGAACTCTGGAAACACCATATATTTT
CASKGANSGNTIYF
>.|TRBJ2-7|TRBV7-9|.
TGTGCCAGCAGCCTGGAGCTTTTGGGGCAGTACTTC
CASSLELLGQYF
>.|TRBJ1-2|TRBV27|TRBD1
TGTGCCAGCAGTTATCGCGCCTCGGGACAGGGAGCCTACACCTTC
CASSYRASGQGAYTF
>.|TRBJ2-5|TRBV4-1|TRBD2
TGCGCCAGCAGCCAAGGGAGCGGGGGCCGGGTGGAGACCCAGTACTTC
CASSQGSGGRVETQYF
>.|TRBJ2-7|TRBV6-1|.
TGTGCCAGCGAGACAGCTTCCTACGAGCAGTACTTC
CASETASYEQYF
>.|TRBJ2-3|TRBV7-9|.
TGTGCCAGCAGCTTAGTAGTCCAGGGGGGAACAGATACGCAGTATTTT
CASSLVVQGGTDTQYF
>.|TRBJ1-5|TRBV20-1|TRBD1
TGCAGTGCTAGTAAGGACAGGGACAAACAGCCCCAGCATTTT
CSASKDRDKQPQHF
>few|TRBJ2-3|TRBV7-2|.
TGTGCCAGCAGCCCTTACACAGATACGCAGTATTTT
CASSPYTDTQYF